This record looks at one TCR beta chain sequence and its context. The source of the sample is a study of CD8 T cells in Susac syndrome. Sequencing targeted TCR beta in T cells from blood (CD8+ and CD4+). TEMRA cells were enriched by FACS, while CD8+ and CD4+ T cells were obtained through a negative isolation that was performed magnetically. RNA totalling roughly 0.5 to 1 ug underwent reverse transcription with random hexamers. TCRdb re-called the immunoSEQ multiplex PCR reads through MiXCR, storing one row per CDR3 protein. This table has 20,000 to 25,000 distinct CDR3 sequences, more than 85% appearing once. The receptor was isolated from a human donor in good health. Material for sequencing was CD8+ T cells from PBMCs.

In DNA form, the CDR3 reads TGTGCCAGCAGCGACGGGACTAACTTTTTCACAGATACGCAGTATTTT. Encoded protein: CASSDGTNFFTDTQYF. The rearrangement uses TRBV9 and TRBJ2-3, with 7 bases fitting TRBD2. Germline V gene lookup returns CDR1 SGDLS and CDR2 YYNGEE. J was trimmed by 2 bases and V by 3 bases; bases with no gene match: 9. The CDR3 runs 16 residues.